This T cell receptor beta chain was obtained from a study of blood T cell repertoires in COVID-19. Turning to the study itself: In each case, the material was cDNA or gDNA derived from T cells, B-cell-depleted T cells, or PBMCs.

This CDR3 has 18 residues. V was cut by 2 bases and J by 0 bases, with 21 bases left in between. From germline, CDR1 is SGHRS and CDR2 YFSETQ. TCRdb's table, derived via immunoSEQ multiplex PCR, lists solely in-frame clones and lacks some. The data hold about 44,000 clones, with roughly nine tenths observed a single time. The origin of this receptor is a woman of 80 years or more in a cohort sampled during active or convalescent COVID-19. This chain connects TRBV5-1 to TRBJ2-7, with D perhaps matching TRBD2 (7 bases). Specimen: peripheral blood. CDR3 amino acids: CASSFPAAPRGPSYEQYF. The CDR3 DNA reads TGCGCCAGCAGCTTTCCCGCCGCCCCGCGGGGGCCCTCCTACGAGCAGTACTTC.